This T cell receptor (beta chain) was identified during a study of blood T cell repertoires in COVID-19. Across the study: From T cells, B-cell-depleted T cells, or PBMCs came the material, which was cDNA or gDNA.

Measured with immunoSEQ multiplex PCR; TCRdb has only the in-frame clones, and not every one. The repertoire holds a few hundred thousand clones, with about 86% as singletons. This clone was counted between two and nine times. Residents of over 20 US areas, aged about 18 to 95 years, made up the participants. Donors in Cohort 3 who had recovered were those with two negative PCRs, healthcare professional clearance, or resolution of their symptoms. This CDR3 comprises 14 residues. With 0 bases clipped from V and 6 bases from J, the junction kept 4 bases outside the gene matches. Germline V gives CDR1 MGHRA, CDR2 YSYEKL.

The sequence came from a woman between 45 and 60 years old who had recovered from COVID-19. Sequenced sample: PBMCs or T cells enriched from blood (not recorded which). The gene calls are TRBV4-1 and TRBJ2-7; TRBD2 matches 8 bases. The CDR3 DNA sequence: TGCGCCAGCAGCCAAGAAGGGACTAGAGGCGAGCAGTACTTC. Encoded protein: CASSQEGTRGEQYF.